The 17 T cell receptor beta chains presented below share a single source sample, sequenced in a study of cytomegalovirus exposure and HLA in healthy donors. The PCR employed 60 Vbeta primers together with 13 Jbeta primers. Sequenced by immunoSEQ multiplex PCR; TCRdb stores in-frame clones only, minus some. The sample yields about 120,000 clones, roughly 82% seen once. Sequencing input: PBMCs. The source of these receptors is a human donor in good health.

The J gene is TRBJ1-1, the V gene TRBV27, with D unclear. CDR3 length equals 13 residues. CDR1 and CDR2 (germline): MNHEY, SMNVEV (reference sequence). Trimming pared 6 bases from V and 1 base from J, leaving 9 bases between. The CDR3 reads CASRGRQNTEAFF. CDR3 DNA: TGTGCCAGCAGGGGCCGCCAGAACACTGAAGCTTTCTTT.

The chain recombines TRBV6-1 with TRBJ1-5; D may be TRBD1 (5 bases). With 3 bases removed from V and 4 bases from J, the gap between germline ends came to 16 bases. Germline V gene data show CDR1 as MNHNS and CDR2 as SASEGT. The CDR3 contains 16 residues. The CDR3 loop reads CASSEWGGGGNQPQHF. Here the CDR3 DNA reads TGTGCCAGCAGTGAGTGGGGGGGTGGGGGAAATCAGCCCCAGCATTTT.

The rearrangement joins TRBV7-6 to TRBJ1-5; tentatively, D is TRBD1 (6 bases). Between the trimmed V and J ends, which lost 5 bases and 3 bases, there was a span of 17 bases. The germline V gene has CDR1 SGHVS and CDR2 FNYEAQ. There are 16 residues in the CDR3. The CDR3 spells CASSPGLTGTNQPQHF. In DNA form, the CDR3 reads TGTGCCAGCAGCCCAGGCCTTACAGGGACCAATCAGCCCCAGCATTTT.

The V gene is TRBV9, the J gene TRBJ2-7, with 7 bases fitting TRBD1. The CDR3 runs to 12 residues. In germline, CDR1 is SGDLS, CDR2 YYNGEE. V trimming: 4 bases; J trimming: 6 bases; junction bases outside the gene matches: 4. Written as DNA, the CDR3 is TGTGCCAGCAGCCCGGGACAGTCCGAGCAGTACTTC. Protein: CASSPGQSEQYF.

This clone was seen just once. The CDR3 region has the DNA TGTGCCAGCTCACCGACGGGACAGCGAGATTCACCCCTCCACTTT. This translates into CASSPTGQRDSPLHF. The chain has TRBV18 and TRBJ1-6, with 7 bases identical to TRBD1. There are 15 residues in the CDR3. CDR1 and CDR2 (germline): KGHSH, LQKENI. The J segment lost 8 bases and the V segment lost 3 bases, leaving 7 bases of the junction unmatched. The whole variable domain, filled in from reference TRBV18 and TRBJ1-6, reads NAGVMQNPRHLVRRRGQEARLRCSPMKGHSHVYWYRQLPEEGLKFMVYLQKENIIDESGMPKERFSAEFPKEGPSILRIQQVVRGDSAAYFCASSPTGQRDSPLHFGNGTRLTVT.

The chain couples TRBV6-1 to TRBJ2-7; TRBD2 agrees at 8 bases. Germline lookup yields CDR1 MNHNS and CDR2 SASEGT. Losses at the gene ends were 1 base for V and 1 base for J; bases not matched to a gene: 6. There are 16 residues in the CDR3. As DNA, the CDR3 is TGTGCCAGCAGTGAAGACCCTCGGGGGGGTTCCTACGAGCAGTACTTC. This encodes CASSEDPRGGSYEQYF.

The rearrangement uses TRBV5-1 and TRBJ1-1, with 9 nucleotides matching TRBD1. The trim removed 4 bases at V and 0 bases at J, leaving 7 bases unmatched. Germline CDR1 and CDR2: SGHRS and YFSETQ. This CDR3 has 16 amino acids. CDR3 sequence reads: CASSPWDRAMNTEAFF. The CDR3 coding sequence is TGCGCCAGCAGCCCCTGGGACAGGGCCATGAACACTGAAGCTTTCTTT. Using reference TRBV5-1 and TRBJ1-1 for the parts outside the CDR3, the full variable domain is KAGVTQTPRYLIKTRGQQVTLSCSPISGHRSVSWYQQTPGQGLQFLFEYFSETQRNKGNFPGRFSGRQFSNSRSEMNVSTLELGDSALYLCASSPWDRAMNTEAFFGQGTRLTVV.

In DNA form, the CDR3 reads TGTGCCAGCAGCCTACGACCGGGACAGGGCACGGAAGCTTTCTTT. Its protein product is CASSLRPGQGTEAFF. The rearrangement links TRBV5-6 to TRBJ1-1; 9 bases are shared with TRBD1. Germline V gives CDR1 SGHDT, CDR2 YYEEEE. The V and J ends lost 4 bases and 8 bases, in that order; junction bases with no gene match: 12. The CDR3 has 15 amino acids.

This clone turned up a few times. The genes are TRBV14 and TRBJ2-3; no firm D call. Germline loops: CDR1 SGHDN, CDR2 FVKESK. This CDR3 contains 16 residues. V was cut by 0 bases and J by 6 bases, with 16 bases left in between. The CDR3: CASSQESFSLWDTQYF. The CDR3 coding sequence is TGTGCCAGCAGCCAAGAAAGCTTCTCCCTGTGGGATACGCAGTATTTT.

This clone was detected only a few times. This chain uses TRBV15 with TRBJ2-2; 8 bases map to TRBD1. CDR3 length equals 20 residues. The germline V gene has CDR1 LNHNV and CDR2 YYDKDF (reference sequence). The ends lost 0 bases at V and 6 bases at J; junction bases unmatched: 18. In nucleotides, the CDR3 is TGTGCCACCAGCAGAGAGAGGACGGGGCAGGGGGCGGCTGTAGCCGGGGAGCTGTTTTTT. As protein: CATSRERTGQGAAVAGELFF.

DNA of the CDR3: TGTGCCAGCTCAGCGGTTGGGGCAGGGGGATACAATGAGCAGTTCTTC. Protein: CASSAVGAGGYNEQFF. This chain links TRBV18 with TRBJ2-1, with 7 bases aligning to TRBD1. Trimming removed 5 bases from V and 4 bases from J; junction bases left unmatched: 11. This CDR3 has 16 amino acids. Germline V gene lookup returns CDR1 KGHSH and CDR2 LQKENI.

The chain carries TRBV27 and TRBJ1-6; D is uncertain. The CDR3 has 16 amino acids. Germline loops: CDR1 MNHEY, CDR2 SMNVEV (reference sequence). V lost 0 bases, J lost 7 bases, and 13 bases lay in between. DNA for the CDR3: TGTGCCAGCAGTTTATCGTCCAGGATAGGAAATTCACCCCTCCACTTT. Translating it yields CASSLSSRIGNSPLHF.

The J gene is TRBJ2-1, the V gene TRBV7-6; D is possibly TRBD1 (5 bases). This CDR3 has 16 residues. Germline CDR1 reads SGHVS; CDR2 reads FNYEAQ. Trimming took off 2 bases at V and 3 bases at J, with 14 bases between the two ends. CDR3 in DNA: TGTGCCAGCAGCTTACAGCAGGGTTTGGTCTACAATGAGCAGTTCTTC. This encodes CASSLQQGLVYNEQFF.

The chain links TRBV11-2 to TRBJ1-1; D is uncertain. The CDR3 has 17 amino acids. Germline CDR1 and CDR2: SGHAT and FQNNGV. Trimming left V 1 base short and J 2 bases short, with 17 bases between. CDR3 sequence: CASSLGVGVRPNTEAFF. CDR3 sequence (DNA): TGTGCCAGCAGCTTAGGGGTCGGGGTACGGCCAAACACTGAAGCTTTCTTT.

The chain couples TRBV6-6 to TRBJ2-7; D is perhaps TRBD2 (6 bases). The CDR3 sequence is 13 residues long. The V end was cut by 3 bases, the J end by 1 base, with 7 bases between. Per the germline V gene, CDR1 is MNHNY and CDR2 is SVGAGI (reference sequence). Here the CDR3 reads CASSYGGSYEQYF. The CDR3 DNA reads as TGTGCCAGCAGTTATGGGGGGTCCTACGAGCAGTACTTC.

CDR3 in DNA: TGCGCCAGCAGCTTGGGGGACAGGGGCCACAATCAGCCCCAGCATTTT. Encoded protein: CASSLGDRGHNQPQHF. The chain employs TRBV5-1 and TRBJ1-5, with 10 bases that match TRBD1. Germline CDR1 is SGHRS and CDR2 is YFSETQ. With 0 bases clipped from V and 3 bases from J, the junction kept 3 bases outside the gene matches. This CDR3 region has 16 residues.

This chain connects TRBV6-1 to TRBJ1-2; 11 bases map to TRBD1. The CDR3 sequence is 15 residues long. Germline CDR1 is MNHNS and CDR2 is SASEGT. V shed 3 bases, J shed 6 bases, and the junction held 6 bases outside the gene matches. The CDR3 here is CASSEGGTGGDGYTF. The DNA for the CDR3 is TGTGCCAGCAGTGAGGGTGGGACAGGGGGTGATGGCTACACCTTC.